A selection of T cell receptor beta chains follows, all from one sample in a study of T cell responses to AZD1222 COVID-19 vaccine. Assay used: immunoSEQ multiplex PCR; TCRdb lists only in-frame clones, some missing. This table holds 130,000 or so clones, 92% found once. The input for sequencing was peripheral blood, taken on day 0 of AZD1222 vaccination. The source is an adult in good health. The CDR3 runs from the conserved cysteine through the conserved F or W. D genes are given only for firm matches. Expanded clones get a size class; other rows say once, few or many, or leave the size out.

D gene	CDR3 length	clone size	V gene	J gene	CDR3 protein	CDR3 DNA
NA	15	NA	TRBV9	TRBJ1-2	CASSGRQSPHYGYTF	TGTGCCAGCAGCGGGAGACAGTCGCCCCACTATGGCTACACCTTC
NA	13	once	TRBV6-5	TRBJ1-5	CASKGIGVRTQHF	TGTGCCAGCAAAGGGATAGGGGTTCGAACCCAGCATTTT
TRBD2	17	NA	TRBV5-1	TRBJ2-7	CASADGTRTSYTYEQYF	TGCGCCAGCGCCGACGGGACTAGGACCTCCTACACCTACGAGCAGTACTTC
NA	17	NA	TRBV28	TRBJ2-1	CASSLRTYTVYYNEQFF	TGTGCCAGCAGTTTACGGACCTACACCGTATACTACAATGAGCAGTTCTTC
NA	14	NA	TRBV2	TRBJ2-2	CASSFKRNTGELFF	TGTGCCAGCAGTTTCAAGCGGAACACCGGGGAGCTGTTTTTT
NA	11	NA	TRBV28	TRBJ2-7	CASSPYYEQYF	TGTGCCAGCAGCCCTTACTACGAGCAGTACTTC
TRBD1	17	NA	TRBV7-3	TRBJ1-1	CASSAWTGSRMNTEAFF	TGTGCCAGCAGCGCATGGACAGGGAGTCGAATGAACACTGAAGCTTTCTTT
TRBD2	16	NA	TRBV4-1	TRBJ2-7	CASSRTSGSFGYEQYF	TGCGCCAGCAGCCGCACTAGCGGGAGTTTTGGGTACGAGCAGTACTTC
NA	12	NA	TRBV6-1	TRBJ1-2	CASSEDYRNHTF	TGTGCCAGCAGTGAAGACTACCGAAACCACACCTTC
NA	13	once	TRBV18	TRBJ1-3	CASSPPGGNTIYF	TGTGCCAGCTCACCCCCAGGGGGAAACACCATATATTTT
TRBD1	12	NA	TRBV30	TRBJ1-5	CAYQTGSGPQHF	TGTGCCTATCAGACAGGGTCGGGGCCCCAGCATTTT
NA	19	NA	TRBV24-1	TRBJ2-3	CATSDRAPGTRSDTDTQYF	TGTGCCACCAGTGATCGAGCCCCCGGGACCCGGTCGGACACAGATACGCAGTATTTT
TRBD2	19	few	TRBV7-3	TRBJ2-7	CASSLLAVGTSGKLYEQYF	TGTGCCAGCAGCCTCCTAGCGGTGGGGACTAGCGGAAAACTCTACGAGCAGTACTTC
TRBD2	15	NA	TRBV24-1	TRBJ2-7	CATSLGLAGEREQYF	TGTGCCACCAGTCTAGGACTAGCGGGAGAACGCGAGCAGTACTTC
NA	16	NA	TRBV5-4	TRBJ1-3	CASSLGQDYSGNTIYF	TGTGCCAGCAGCTTGGGGCAGGACTACTCTGGAAACACCATATATTTT
TRBD1	14	NA	TRBV7-9	TRBJ1-6	CASSSPGTESPLHF	TGTGCCAGCAGCTCCCCCGGGACAGAATCACCCCTCCACTTT
TRBD1	14	NA	TRBV18	TRBJ1-5	CASSTGTGYQPQHF	TGTGCCAGCTCAACCGGGACAGGGTATCAGCCCCAGCATTTT
NA	12	NA	TRBV5-1	TRBJ1-2	CASSRDRQGYTF	TGCGCCAGCAGCAGAGACAGGCAAGGCTACACCTTC
TRBD1	17	NA	TRBV11-3	TRBJ2-3	CASSLTTGGLSTDTQYF	TGTGCCAGCAGCTTAACGACAGGGGGGTTAAGCACAGATACGCAGTATTTT
NA	17	NA	TRBV30	TRBJ1-2	CAWRGGVGTLHYYGYTF	TGTGCCTGGAGGGGAGGGGTCGGGACTCTTCATTACTATGGCTACACCTTC
NA	14	NA	TRBV2	TRBJ2-3	CASSDPSSADTQYF	TGTGCCAGCAGTGACCCCAGTAGCGCAGATACGCAGTATTTT
TRBD2	16	once	TRBV7-9	TRBJ2-7	CASIPPGTRGSYEQYF	TGTGCCAGCATCCCTCCCGGGACTAGGGGGTCCTACGAGCAGTACTTC
NA	13	NA	TRBV18	TRBJ1-2	CASSLTFEDGYTF	TGTGCCAGCTCACTGACGTTTGAGGATGGCTACACCTTC
TRBD1	16	NA	TRBV5-4	TRBJ2-2	CASSLQEGAHLGELFF	TGTGCCAGCAGCTTGCAAGAGGGGGCGCATCTCGGGGAGCTGTTTTTT
TRBD1	13	NA	TRBV12-3/TRBV12-4	TRBJ1-2	CASSLSGGYGYTF	TGTGCCAGCAGTTTATCAGGGGGATATGGCTACACCTTC
NA	11	once	TRBV2	TRBJ1-4	CASGAKEKLFF	TGTGCCAGCGGGGCAAAAGAAAAACTGTTTTTT
NA	14	NA	TRBV5-6	TRBJ1-1	CASSLGTGPWGTFF	TGTGCCAGCAGCTTGGGTACAGGGCCTTGGGGGACTTTCTTT
NA	15	NA	TRBV18	TRBJ1-4	CASSPPGRMGEKLFF	TGTGCCAGCTCACCACCCGGCAGGATGGGGGAAAAACTGTTTTTT
NA	14	NA	TRBV9	TRBJ1-2	CASTIGDKGYGYTF	TGTGCCAGCACCATAGGGGACAAGGGCTATGGCTACACCTTC
NA	12	few	TRBV7-9	TRBJ1-5	CASSLGTQPQHF	TGTGCCAGCAGCTTAGGGACCCAGCCCCAGCATTTT
TRBD1	16	NA	TRBV19	TRBJ1-1	CASSTGTGPGGTEAFF	TGTGCCAGTAGTACCGGGACAGGCCCCGGGGGCACTGAAGCTTTCTTT
TRBD1	14	NA	TRBV19	TRBJ2-3	CASSTGQGLDTQYF	TGTGCCAGTAGTACCGGACAGGGCTTAGATACGCAGTATTTT
NA	12	NA	TRBV5-1	TRBJ2-7	CASSYQKGPEYF	TGCGCCAGCAGCTATCAGAAGGGGCCGGAGTACTTC
TRBD2	17	NA	TRBV3-1/TRBV3-2	TRBJ2-7	CASSQDASGWGSYEQYF	TGTGCCAGCAGCCAAGACGCTAGCGGTTGGGGCTCCTACGAGCAGTACTTC
NA	15	NA	TRBV2	TRBJ2-1	CASSERQEGYNEQFF	TGTGCCAGCAGTGAAAGGCAGGAAGGATACAATGAGCAGTTCTTC
NA	14	NA	TRBV5-4	TRBJ2-7	CASSMGQPGYEQYF	TGTGCCAGCAGCATGGGACAACCCGGATACGAGCAGTACTTC
TRBD2	18	NA	TRBV5-1	TRBJ2-1	CASSAGLAGAHSYNEQFF	TGCGCCAGCAGCGCCGGACTAGCGGGAGCCCACTCCTACAATGAGCAGTTCTTC
NA	12	NA	TRBV3-1/TRBV3-2	TRBJ2-7	CASSQTAYEQYF	TGTGCCAGCAGTCAAACCGCCTACGAGCAGTACTTC
NA	12	once	TRBV7-2	TRBJ1-2	CASSLTPVGYTF	TGTGCCAGCAGCTTGACCCCCGTGGGCTACACCTTC
TRBD1	14	NA	TRBV9	TRBJ1-2	CARIRGTGLNGYTF	TGTGCCAGAATCCGCGGGACAGGGTTAAACGGCTACACCTTC
TRBD1	15	NA	TRBV19	TRBJ1-2	CASSVKGQGLGGYTF	TGTGCCAGTAGTGTAAAAGGACAGGGATTAGGCGGCTACACCTTC
NA	16	NA	TRBV11-2	TRBJ1-1	CASSVEGDRRNTEAFF	TGTGCCAGCAGCGTAGAGGGCGACAGAAGGAACACTGAAGCTTTCTTT
NA	14	NA	TRBV6-5	TRBJ1-5	CASIPTIGDQPQHF	TGTGCCAGCATCCCCACGATTGGGGATCAGCCCCAGCATTTT
NA	21	once	TRBV7-3	TRBJ2-1	CASSLIPGAGMSGEMGNEQFF	TGTGCCAGCAGCTTAATCCCCGGGGCAGGGATGAGCGGAGAGATGGGTAATGAGCAGTTCTTC
NA	14	NA	TRBV25-1	TRBJ2-3	CASARSSGTDTQYF	TGTGCCAGCGCCCGGTCGTCCGGCACAGATACGCAGTATTTT
NA	15	NA	TRBV7-3	TRBJ2-3	CASSLAPSVTDTQYF	TGTGCCAGCAGCTTAGCCCCTTCGGTCACAGATACGCAGTATTTT
NA	13	NA	TRBV28	TRBJ1-1	CASSFLGRTEAFF	TGTGCCAGCAGTTTCTTAGGACGGACTGAAGCTTTCTTT
NA	15	NA	TRBV21-1	TRBJ2-7	CASSKGEGAPYEQYF	TGTGCCAGCAGCAAAGGGGAGGGGGCCCCCTACGAGCAGTACTTC
NA	13	NA	TRBV30	TRBJ2-5	CAWSVTGTETQYF	TGTGCCTGGAGTGTAACAGGGACAGAGACCCAGTACTTC
NA	13	NA	TRBV7-3	TRBJ1-6	CASNIPPGSPLHF	TGTGCCAGCAACATACCCCCCGGGTCACCCCTCCACTTT
NA	17	once	TRBV12-5	TRBJ1-2	CASGLRPRGGLIYGYTF	TGTGCTAGTGGTTTACGGCCCCGGGGGGGGCTCATCTATGGCTACACCTTC
TRBD1	14	NA	TRBV19	TRBJ2-5	CASSIQGAGETQYF	TGTGCCAGTAGTATTCAGGGGGCGGGTGAGACCCAGTACTTC
TRBD2	17	NA	TRBV19	TRBJ2-1	CASSINSLAGLSNEQFF	TGTGCCAGTAGTATAAACTCATTAGCGGGCCTATCCAATGAGCAGTTCTTC
TRBD1	16	NA	TRBV24-1	TRBJ1-5	CATRGQKASPDQPQHF	TGTGCCACCAGGGGACAGAAAGCAAGTCCCGATCAGCCCCAGCATTTT
NA	16	NA	TRBV19	TRBJ1-6	CASSILPREANSPLHF	TGTGCCAGTAGTATATTACCCCGGGAGGCGAATTCACCCCTCCACTTT
NA	14	NA	TRBV27	TRBJ1-1	CASYGQQGSTEAFF	TGTGCCAGTTATGGGCAACAGGGCAGCACTGAAGCTTTCTTT
NA	11	NA	TRBV2	TRBJ1-2	CASSGNFGYTF	TGTGCCAGCAGTGGCAACTTTGGCTACACCTTC
NA	17	NA	TRBV27	TRBJ1-5	CASSLSPFTLSNQPQHF	TGTGCCAGCAGTTTATCCCCGTTCACCTTGAGCAATCAGCCCCAGCATTTT
TRBD1	15	NA	TRBV6-5	TRBJ2-7	CASSSTGGSSYEQYF	TGTGCCAGCAGTTCCACAGGGGGGAGCTCCTACGAGCAGTACTTC